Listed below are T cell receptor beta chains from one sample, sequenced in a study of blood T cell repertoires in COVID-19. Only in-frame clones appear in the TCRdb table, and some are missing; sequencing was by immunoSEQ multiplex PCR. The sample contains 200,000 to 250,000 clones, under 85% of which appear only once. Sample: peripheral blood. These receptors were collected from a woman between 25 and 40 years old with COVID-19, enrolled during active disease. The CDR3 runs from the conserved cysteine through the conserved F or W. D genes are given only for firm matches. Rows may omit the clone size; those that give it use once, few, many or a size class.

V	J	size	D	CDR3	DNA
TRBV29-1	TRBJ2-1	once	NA	CSVVAQGGYNEQFF	TGCAGCGTTGTCGCCCAGGGAGGCTACAATGAGCAGTTCTTC
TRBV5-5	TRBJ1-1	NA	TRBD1	CASSLGRGTVEAFF	TGTGCCAGCAGCTTGGGCAGGGGGACTGTTGAAGCTTTCTTT
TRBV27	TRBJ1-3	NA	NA	CASSLLSPTGQSGNTIYF	TGTGCCAGCAGTTTACTGTCGCCGACAGGACAGTCTGGAAACACCATATATTTT
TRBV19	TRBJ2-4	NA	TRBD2	CASSIDRGASGGGIQYF	TGTGCCAGTAGTATAGATCGTGGAGCTAGCGGGGGCGGCATTCAGTACTTC
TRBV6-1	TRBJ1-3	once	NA	CASSEPRGSGNTIYF	TGTGCCAGCAGTGAACCTCGCGGCTCTGGAAACACCATATATTTT
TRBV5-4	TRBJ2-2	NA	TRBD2	CASSFSGRFTGELFF	TGTGCCAGCAGCTTTAGCGGGAGGTTTACCGGGGAGCTGTTTTTT
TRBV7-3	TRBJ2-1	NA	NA	CASSLKRAGDNEQFF	TGTGCCAGCAGCTTAAAGAGGGCAGGGGACAATGAGCAGTTCTTC
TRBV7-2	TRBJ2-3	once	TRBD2	CASSFALAGGVDTQYF	TGTGCCAGCAGTTTTGCTCTAGCGGGGGGCGTAGATACGCAGTATTTT
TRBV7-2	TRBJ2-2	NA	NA	CASSGYLGGTGELFF	TGTGCCAGCAGCGGGTACTTAGGGGGCACCGGGGAGCTGTTTTTT
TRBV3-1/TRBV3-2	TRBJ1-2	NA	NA	CASSPYAGANGYTF	TGTGCCAGCAGCCCTTACGCAGGGGCGAATGGCTACACCTTC
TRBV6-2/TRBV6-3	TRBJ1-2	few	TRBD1	CASSWTGGDYGYTF	TGTGCCAGCAGCTGGACAGGGGGCGACTATGGCTACACCTTC
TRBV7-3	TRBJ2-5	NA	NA	CASSLTPGKTQYF	TGTGCCAGCAGCTTAACACCTGGCAAGACCCAGTACTTC
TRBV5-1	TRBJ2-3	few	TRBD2	CASSGPLAGLTDTQYF	TGCGCCAGCAGCGGCCCACTAGCGGGGCTCACAGATACGCAGTATTTT
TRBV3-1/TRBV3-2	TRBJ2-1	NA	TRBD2	CASSQWGGLAGSSYNEQFF	TGTGCCAGCAGCCAATGGGGGGGACTAGCGGGGAGCTCCTACAATGAGCAGTTCTTC
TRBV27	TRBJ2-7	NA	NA	CASSLGRAGEQYF	TGTGCCAGCAGTTTAGGCAGGGCAGGGGAGCAGTACTTC
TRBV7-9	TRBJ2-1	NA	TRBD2	CASSTGTSGINEQFF	TGTGCCAGCAGTACCGGGACTAGCGGGATCAATGAGCAGTTCTTC
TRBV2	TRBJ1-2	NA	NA	CASSEGLREKVF	TGTGCCAGCAGTGAGGGACTTAGGGAGAAGGTGTTC
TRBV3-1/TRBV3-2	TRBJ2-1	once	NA	CASSQYGIEDNEQFF	TGTGCCAGCAGCCAATACGGGATCGAAGATAATGAGCAGTTCTTC
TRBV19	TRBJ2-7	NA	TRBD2	CASSRYRTSGIVEQYF	TGTGCCAGTAGCCGATACCGGACTAGCGGGATAGTGGAGCAGTACTTC
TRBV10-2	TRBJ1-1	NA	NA	CASSDMHGTEAFF	TGCGCCAGCAGTGATATGCACGGGACAGAAGCTTTCTTT
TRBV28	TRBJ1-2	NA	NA	CASSLTGEAYGYTF	TGTGCCAGCAGTTTGACAGGAGAGGCCTATGGCTACACCTTC
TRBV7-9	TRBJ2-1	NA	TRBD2	CASSLKREHNEQFF	TGTGCCAGCAGCTTAAAGCGGGAGCACAATGAGCAGTTCTTC
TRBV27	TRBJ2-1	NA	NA	CASSLGLWQFF	TGTGCCAGCAGCCTCGGACTGTGGCAGTTCTTC
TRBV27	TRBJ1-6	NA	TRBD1	CASSYRDRGSYNSPLHF	TGTGCCAGCAGTTACCGGGACAGGGGCTCCTATAATTCACCCCTCCACTTT
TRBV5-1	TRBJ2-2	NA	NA	CASSIQGPNTGELFF	TGCGCCAGCAGCATCCAGGGGCCCAACACCGGGGAGCTGTTTTTT
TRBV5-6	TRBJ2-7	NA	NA	CASSFDSSYEQYF	TGTGCCAGCAGCTTCGACAGCTCCTACGAGCAGTACTTC
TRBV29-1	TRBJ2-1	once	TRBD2	CSAGAPAGNEQFF	TGCAGCGCCGGAGCACCAGCGGGAAATGAGCAGTTCTTC
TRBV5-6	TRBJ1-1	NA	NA	CASSFQNTEAFF	TGTGCCAGCAGCTTTCAGAACACTGAAGCTTTCTTT
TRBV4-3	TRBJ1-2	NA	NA	CASSQGSATADYGYTF	TGCGCCAGCAGCCAAGGCTCGGCGACGGCGGACTATGGCTACACCTTC